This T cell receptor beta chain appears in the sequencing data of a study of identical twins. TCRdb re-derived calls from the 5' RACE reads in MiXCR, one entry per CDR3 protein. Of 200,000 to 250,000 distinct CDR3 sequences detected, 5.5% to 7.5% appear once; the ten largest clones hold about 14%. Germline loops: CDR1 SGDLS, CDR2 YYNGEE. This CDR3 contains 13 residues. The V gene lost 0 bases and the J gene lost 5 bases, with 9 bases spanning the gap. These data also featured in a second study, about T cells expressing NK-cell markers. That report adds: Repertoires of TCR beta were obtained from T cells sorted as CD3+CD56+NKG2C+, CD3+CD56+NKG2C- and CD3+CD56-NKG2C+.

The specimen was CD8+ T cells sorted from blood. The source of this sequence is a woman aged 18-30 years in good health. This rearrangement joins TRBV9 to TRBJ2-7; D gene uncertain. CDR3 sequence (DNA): TGTGCCAGCAGCGTAGACAGTCGCGACGAGCAGTACTTC. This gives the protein CASSVDSRDEQYF.